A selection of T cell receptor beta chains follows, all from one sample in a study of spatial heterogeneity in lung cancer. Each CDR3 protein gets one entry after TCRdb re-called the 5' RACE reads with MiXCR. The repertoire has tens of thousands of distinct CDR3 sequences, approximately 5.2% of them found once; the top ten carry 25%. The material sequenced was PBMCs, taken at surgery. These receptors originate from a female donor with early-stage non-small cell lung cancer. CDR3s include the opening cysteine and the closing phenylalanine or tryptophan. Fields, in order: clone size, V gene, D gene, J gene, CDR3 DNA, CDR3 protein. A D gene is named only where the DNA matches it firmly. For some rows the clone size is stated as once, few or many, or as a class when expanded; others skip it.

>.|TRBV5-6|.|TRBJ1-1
TGTGCCAGCAGCCATACGGGGGTCGCTTTCTTT
CASSHTGVAFF
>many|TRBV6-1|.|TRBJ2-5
TGTGCCAGCAGTCGAGGTCCCCAGGAGACCCAGTACTTC
CASSRGPQETQYF
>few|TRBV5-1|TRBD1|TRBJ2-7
TGCGCCAGCAGCTTGGGAGGGGGCTTGGACGAGCAGTACTTC
CASSLGGGLDEQYF
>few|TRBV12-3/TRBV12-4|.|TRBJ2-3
TGTGCCAGCAGTTCGCCAAGCGGAAACACAGATACGCAGTATTTT
CASSSPSGNTDTQYF
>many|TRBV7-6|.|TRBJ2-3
TGTGCCAGCAGCCCTACTAGCCTAAGCACAGATACGCAGTATTTT
CASSPTSLSTDTQYF
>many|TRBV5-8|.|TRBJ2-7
TGTGCCAGCAGTTTTGACCACCGGGGACCCTACGAGCAGTACTTC
CASSFDHRGPYEQYF
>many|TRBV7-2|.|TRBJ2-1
TGTGCCAGCAGTTTGATTTGGGGGCAGTACAATGAGCAGTTCTTC
CASSLIWGQYNEQFF
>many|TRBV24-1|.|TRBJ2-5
TGTGCCACCAGTGATGGGGCGGTGGCCCGGGAGACCCAGTACTTC
CATSDGAVARETQYF
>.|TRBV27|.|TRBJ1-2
TGTGCCAGCAGTTTATCAACCAGGGTGGGCTATGGCTACACCTTC
CASSLSTRVGYGYTF
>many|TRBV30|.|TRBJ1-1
TGTGCCCGGACGGTCGGCGCTGAAGCTTTCTTT
CARTVGAEAFF
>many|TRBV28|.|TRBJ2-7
TGTGCCAGCAGTTTGGGTCCCCTCGAGCAGTACTTC
CASSLGPLEQYF
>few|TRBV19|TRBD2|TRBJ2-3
TGTGCCAGTAGTATCGGACTAGCGGGGGGGCCAGATACGCAGTATTTT
CASSIGLAGGPDTQYF
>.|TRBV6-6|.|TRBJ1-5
TGTGCCAGCAGTTACTCGAACAATCAGCCCCAGCATTTT
CASSYSNNQPQHF
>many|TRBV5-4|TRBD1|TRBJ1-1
TGTGCCAGCAGCTGGAAGGGGGCGAACACTGAAGCTTTCTTT
CASSWKGANTEAFF
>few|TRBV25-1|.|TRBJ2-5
TGTGCCAGCAGTGAATTTCCCCAGCAAGCGACCCAGTACTTC
CASSEFPQQATQYF
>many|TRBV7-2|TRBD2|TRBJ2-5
TGTGCCAGCAGCTCCCCCTTGGGCGGGGGAGAGACCCAGTACTTC
CASSSPLGGGETQYF
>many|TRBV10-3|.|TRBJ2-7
TGTGCCGTCATGGGGGAATCCTACGAGCAGTACTTC
CAVMGESYEQYF
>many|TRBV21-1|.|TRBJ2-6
TGTGCCAGCAGCTTTTTGGTCCCGCACCTCTCCGGGGCCAACGTCCTGACTTTC
CASSFLVPHLSGANVLTF
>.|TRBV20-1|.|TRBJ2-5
TGCAGTGTGGACAGCAAACAAGAGACCCAGTACTTC
CSVDSKQETQYF
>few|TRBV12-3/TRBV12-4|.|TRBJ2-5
TGTGCCAGCAGTCTTAGGCCGACGGAGACCCAGTACTTC
CASSLRPTETQYF
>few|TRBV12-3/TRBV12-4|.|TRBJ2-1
TGTGCCAGCGGCATCGGGGCCGATGAGCAGTTCTTC
CASGIGADEQFF
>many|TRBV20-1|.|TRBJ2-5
TGCAGTGCTGACTCGGGGATCCAAGAGACCCAGTACTTC
CSADSGIQETQYF
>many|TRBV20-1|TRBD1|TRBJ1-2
TGCAGTGCTAGGTGGACAGGGGCCTATGGCTACACCTTC
CSARWTGAYGYTF
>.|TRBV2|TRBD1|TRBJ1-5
TGTGCCAGCAGTCCCCAGACAGGGTGTGGGCAGCCCCAGCATTTT
CASSPQTGCGQPQHF
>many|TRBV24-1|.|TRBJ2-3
TGTGCCACCAGTGGGACGGGCACCGGCACAGATACGCAGTATTTT
CATSGTGTGTDTQYF
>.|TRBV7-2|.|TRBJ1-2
TGTGCCAGCAGCCAAGACAGAACTAACTATGGCTACACCTTC
CASSQDRTNYGYTF
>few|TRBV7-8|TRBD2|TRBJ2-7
TGTGCCAGCAGCTCCAAGACTAGCGGGGACTCCTACGAGCAGTACTTC
CASSSKTSGDSYEQYF
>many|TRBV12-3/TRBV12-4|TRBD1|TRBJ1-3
TGTGCCAGCAACGGCGACAGGGACGCTGGAAACACCATATATTTT
CASNGDRDAGNTIYF
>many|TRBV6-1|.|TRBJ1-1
TGTGCCAGCAGTGAAACCTACACTGAAGCTTTCTTT
CASSETYTEAFF
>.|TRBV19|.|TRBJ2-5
TGTGCCAGTAGTCCTCTTGACGGGTTCCAAGAGACCCAGTACTTC
CASSPLDGFQETQYF
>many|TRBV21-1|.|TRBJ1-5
TGTGCCAGCAGCAAGGCTTGGGCGGACTGCAGCAATCAGCCCCAGCATTTT
CASSKAWADCSNQPQHF
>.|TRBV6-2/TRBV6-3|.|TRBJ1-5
TGTGCCAGCAGTTCCCCTCTGGAGGGGCCGGGGCAGCCCCAGCATTTT
CASSSPLEGPGQPQHF
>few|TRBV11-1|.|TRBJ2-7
TGTGCCAGCAGCGTACCCTTGGGGCCCTTC
CASSVPLGPF
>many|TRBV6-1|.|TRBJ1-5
TGTGCCAGCAGTGCCCGCTTATTTGACAGCCAGCATTTT
CASSARLFDSQHF
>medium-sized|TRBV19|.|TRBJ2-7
TGTGCCAGTAGTATAGACGGGACCTCCAGGCAGTACTTC
CASSIDGTSRQYF
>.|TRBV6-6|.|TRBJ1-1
TGTGCCAGCAGTTACACAGGGAACACTGAAGCTTTCTTT
CASSYTGNTEAFF
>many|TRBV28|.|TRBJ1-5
TGTGCCAGCAGTGAATGGGCCCAGCCCCAGCATTTT
CASSEWAQPQHF
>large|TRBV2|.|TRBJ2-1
TGTGCCAGCGGGGGCAATGAGCAGTTCTTC
CASGGNEQFF
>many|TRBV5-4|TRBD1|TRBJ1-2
TGTGCCAGCAGCTTGGGGCAGGGGGTTTATGGCTACACCTTC
CASSLGQGVYGYTF
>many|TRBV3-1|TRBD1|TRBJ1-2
TGTGCCAGCAGCACCGCCAGGACAGGGGGAGTAGGCTACACCTTC
CASSTARTGGVGYTF
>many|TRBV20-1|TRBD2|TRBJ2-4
TGCAGTGCTAGAACGGGGGGTCGTCGGGACATTCAGTACTTC
CSARTGGRRDIQYF
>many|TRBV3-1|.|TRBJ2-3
TGTGCCAGCAGCCTCGGACGGGCAGATACGCAGTATTTT
CASSLGRADTQYF